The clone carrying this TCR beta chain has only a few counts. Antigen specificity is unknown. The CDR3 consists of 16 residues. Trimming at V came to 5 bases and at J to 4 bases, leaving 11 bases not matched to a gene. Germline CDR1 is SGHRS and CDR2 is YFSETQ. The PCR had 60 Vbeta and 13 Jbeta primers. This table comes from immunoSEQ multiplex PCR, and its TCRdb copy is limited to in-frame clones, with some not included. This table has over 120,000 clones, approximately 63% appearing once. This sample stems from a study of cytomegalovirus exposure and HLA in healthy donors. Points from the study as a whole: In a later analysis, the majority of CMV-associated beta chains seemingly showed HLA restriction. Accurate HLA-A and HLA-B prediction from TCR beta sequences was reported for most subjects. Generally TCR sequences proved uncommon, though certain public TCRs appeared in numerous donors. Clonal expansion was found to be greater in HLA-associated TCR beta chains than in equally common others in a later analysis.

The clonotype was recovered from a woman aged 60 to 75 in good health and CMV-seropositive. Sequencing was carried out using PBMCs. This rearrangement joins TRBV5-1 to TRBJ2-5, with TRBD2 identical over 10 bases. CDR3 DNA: TGCGCCAGCAGTGTGTTCGGGACTAGCGCCGGAGAGACCCAGTACTTC. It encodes CASSVFGTSAGETQYF.